These 14 T cell receptor beta chains came from one sample sequenced in a study of cytomegalovirus exposure and HLA in healthy donors (dated by TCRdb to about 2017). Library preparation used the immunoSEQ multiplex PCR assay. For the multiplex PCR, a mixture combining 60 forward primers for TCR Vbeta segments and 13 reverse primers for TCR Jbeta segments was used. TCRdb provides this immuneACCESS table in a form limited to in-frame rearrangements. Some clones are lacking; in checked studies, under half of them reflect an unresolved V gene, and why the rest are absent is not known. The sample yields 160,000 or so clones; roughly 88% were counted once. Approximately 1.5% of the sample belongs to the ten largest clones. Specimen: PBMCs. These receptors all stem from a woman under 30 in good health and CMV-seronegative.

The V gene is TRBV7-9, the J gene TRBJ2-3, with 15 nucleotides matching TRBD2. Germline CDR1 is SEHNR and CDR2 is FQNEAQ (reference sequence). With V trimmed by 5 bases and J by 0 bases, 9 bases remained unmatched. This CDR3 region has 19 residues. CDR3 sequence (DNA): TGTGCCAGCAGCACGCCGGGACTAGCGGGGGGACTTAGCACAGATACGCAGTATTTT. Translation: CASSTPGLAGGLSTDTQYF.

The chain links TRBV6-6 to TRBJ1-2; 7 bases map to TRBD1. The germline gives CDR1 MNHNY, CDR2 SVGAGI (reference sequence). The CDR3 has 13 amino acids. V shed 7 bases and J 3 bases; nucleotides not matched to a gene: 5. The CDR3, as DNA: TGTGCCAGCAAGTACCAGGGGGACTATGGCTACACCTTC. Translation: CASKYQGDYGYTF.

The rearrangement joins TRBV2 to TRBJ2-7; D unresolved. The CDR3 length is 11 residues. CDR1 and CDR2 from the germline V gene are SNHLY and FYNNEI. With 7 bases removed from V and 4 bases from J, the gap between germline ends came to 8 bases. CDR3 residues: CASTQAYEQYF. DNA for the CDR3: TGTGCCAGCACTCAGGCGTACGAGCAGTACTTC.

This clone has just one count. CDR3 in DNA: TGTGCCAGCAGCCCGCTCAGCGGGGAGAGGACCCAGTACTTC. It specifies CASSPLSGERTQYF. V is TRBV7-2 and J is TRBJ2-5; 7 bases align to TRBD2. The CDR3 runs to 14 residues. Germline V gives CDR1 SGHTA, CDR2 FQGNSA. Trimming cost V 5 bases and J 7 bases; bases outside gene matches: 10.

V gene TRBV7-8 combines with J gene TRBJ2-3; D may be TRBD1 (7 bases). This CDR3 has 17 amino acids. V lost 5 bases and J 0 bases, leaving 18 bases between the germline ends. The germline gives CDR1 SGHVS, CDR2 FQNEAQ. CDR3 in amino acids: CASSHKGGTASTDTQYF. The CDR3 coding sequence is TGTGCCAGCAGCCACAAAGGAGGGACAGCTAGCACAGATACGCAGTATTTT.

The chain employs TRBV7-2 and TRBJ1-1; D ambiguous. The CDR3 is 13 residues long. Germline values: CDR1 SGHTA, CDR2 FQGNSA. V lost 11 bases and J lost 1, with 14 bases in between. CDR3 sequence reads: CAVSQEANTEAFF. The DNA for the CDR3 is TGTGCCGTCTCGCAGGAAGCGAACACTGAAGCTTTCTTT.

The chain joins TRBV5-1 to TRBJ2-1; the match to TRBD2 covers 9 bases. Germline-derived CDR1 and CDR2 are SGHRS and YFSETQ. There are 14 residues in the CDR3. V lost 5 bases to trimming and J lost 0 bases; unmatched junction nucleotides: 0. The chain's CDR3 is CASSSGGSYNEQFF. The CDR3 DNA follows: TGCGCCAGCAGTAGCGGGGGCTCCTACAATGAGCAGTTCTTC.

This clone was seen a handful of times. The chain links TRBV7-8 to TRBJ2-2; TRBD2 agrees at 8 bases. Germline V gives CDR1 SGHVS, CDR2 FQNEAQ. There are 14 residues in the CDR3. V lost 2 bases, J lost 7 bases, and 3 bases stayed unmatched. The CDR3 sequence is CASSLTGGYGELFF. For the CDR3, the DNA is TGTGCCAGCAGCTTAACGGGAGGGTACGGGGAGCTGTTTTTT.

This chain uses TRBV6-5 with TRBJ2-7; maybe TRBD2 (7 bases). V lost 8 bases and J 0 bases, leaving 11 bases between the germline ends. Looked up from germline, CDR1 is MNHEY and CDR2 is SVGAGI. This CDR3 has 13 amino acids. CDR3 sequence reads: CASGRGPSYEQYF. The CDR3 DNA reads TGTGCCAGCGGGCGGGGGCCCTCCTACGAGCAGTACTTC.

This chain links TRBV6-4 with TRBJ2-3, with 9 bases identical to TRBD1. With 5 bases clipped from V and 2 bases from J, the junction kept 2 bases outside the gene matches. The CDR3 extends over 14 amino acids. Germline CDR1 MRHNA, CDR2 SNTAGT. The CDR3 spells CASSRQGVTDTQYF. The CDR3 bases are TGTGCCAGCAGTAGACAGGGGGTCACAGATACGCAGTATTTT.

There are a few counts of this clone. The genes are TRBV5-6 and TRBJ1-6; D not certain. V dropped 0 bases and J dropped 7 bases, with 8 bases sitting between them. CDR1 and CDR2 (germline): SGHDT, YYEEEE. The CDR3 contains 14 residues. Written as DNA, the CDR3 is TGTGCCAGCAGCTTGGCCCAGGTCAATTCACCCCTCCACTTT. It encodes CASSLAQVNSPLHF.

The CDR3: CASSLMGQNTEAFF. CDR3 bases: TGTGCCAGCAGCTTAATGGGACAGAACACTGAAGCTTTCTTT. This chain connects TRBV7-9 to TRBJ1-1; maybe TRBD1 (6 bases). Germline assignment: CDR1 SEHNR and CDR2 FQNEAQ (reference sequence). V lost 2 bases and J lost 1, with 8 bases in between. The length of the CDR3 is 14 residues.

V and J are TRBV2 and TRBJ1-1; D is unclear. With 1 base removed from V and 5 bases from J, the gap between germline ends came to 14 bases. Germline V gene data show CDR1 as SNHLY and CDR2 as FYNNEI. The CDR3 has 15 amino acids. CDR3 residues: CASSEESGVGTEAFF. In nucleotides, the CDR3 is TGTGCCAGCAGTGAAGAGTCCGGGGTAGGGACTGAAGCTTTCTTT.

The chain has TRBV7-2 and TRBJ2-7; D is perhaps TRBD1 (5 bases). This CDR3 has 15 amino acids. Germline CDR1 and CDR2: SGHTA and FQGNSA. Trimming removed 3 bases at V and 0 bases at J, with 12 bases between. The DNA for the CDR3 is TGTGCCAGCAGCTTGAATGCAGGACACTCCTACGAGCAGTACTTC. As protein: CASSLNAGHSYEQYF.